The sequence of this T cell receptor (beta chain) was determined in a study of cytomegalovirus exposure and HLA in healthy donors. The CDR3 consists of 12 residues. V was clipped by 1 base and J by 6 bases, with 4 bases between them. CDR1 is GTSNPN and CDR2 is SVGIG in the germline V gene (reference sequence). Assay: immunoSEQ multiplex PCR; the TCRdb copy retains only in-frame clones and omits some. The sample has about 360,000 clones, 75% to 90% seen once; the top ten hold 0.65% to 0.95%. Sequenced input: PBMCs. This sequence joins TRBV30 and TRBJ1-6; no clear D. The TCR originated in a woman aged 18-30 years in good health and CMV-seronegative. The CDR3 DNA reads TGTGCCTGGAGTGAGCTTAATTCACCCCTCCACTTT. Translated, it gives CAWSELNSPLHF.